A selection of T cell receptor beta chains follows, all from one sample in a study of identical twins. TCRdb called the 5' RACE reads again in MiXCR, with one record for every CDR3 protein. The table shows fewer than 250,000 distinct CDR3 sequences, with 6% to 8.5% occurring only once. This sample was also put to use in a study of yellow fever vaccine responses in identical twins.

The sample taken for sequencing was CD8+ T cells sorted from blood. The receptors shown here come from a woman younger than 35 in good health. CDR3s include the opening cysteine and the closing phenylalanine or tryptophan. Fields, in order: V gene, clone size, D gene, J gene, CDR3 DNA, CDR3 protein. A D gene is named only where the DNA matches it firmly. Rows give clone size only sometimes, using once, few, many, or a class for an expanded clone.

v_gene: TRBV9; abundance: -; d_gene: -; j_gene: TRBJ1-1; CDR3nt: TGTGCCAGCAGCCCGGCAGACGGGAACACTGAAGCTTTCTTT; CDR3aa: CASSPADGNTEAFF
v_gene: TRBV29-1; abundance: many; d_gene: -; j_gene: TRBJ2-7; CDR3nt: TGCAGCGTTGAAGACTTATTAAGGCACGAGCAGTACTTC; CDR3aa: CSVEDLLRHEQYF
v_gene: TRBV2; abundance: -; d_gene: -; j_gene: TRBJ1-1; CDR3nt: TGTGCCAGCAGCGAGGACAGAAGGCAGAGTGAAGCTTTCTTT; CDR3aa: CASSEDRRQSEAFF
v_gene: TRBV7-9; abundance: few; d_gene: TRBD1; j_gene: TRBJ1-2; CDR3nt: TGTGCCAGCAGCTACCCGGGACAGAATGGCTACACCTTC; CDR3aa: CASSYPGQNGYTF
v_gene: TRBV27; abundance: few; d_gene: -; j_gene: TRBJ2-7; CDR3nt: TGTGCCAGCAGTTCATACTCGAGCTCCTACGAGCAGTACTTC; CDR3aa: CASSSYSSSYEQYF
v_gene: TRBV9; abundance: -; d_gene: TRBD1; j_gene: TRBJ2-5; CDR3nt: TGTGCCATCAGCCCCTGGGACAGGGACCAAGAGACCCAGTACTTC; CDR3aa: CAISPWDRDQETQYF
v_gene: TRBV5-1; abundance: many; d_gene: -; j_gene: TRBJ2-2; CDR3nt: TGCGCCAGCAGCTTGGGAGGAATTAACACCGGGGAGCTGTTTTTT; CDR3aa: CASSLGGINTGELFF
v_gene: TRBV20-1; abundance: -; d_gene: TRBD1; j_gene: TRBJ2-3; CDR3nt: TGCAGTGCCCAAGACGGACAGGGAGCTTTAGTTACGCAGTATTTT; CDR3aa: CSAQDGQGALVTQYF
v_gene: TRBV6-1; abundance: few; d_gene: -; j_gene: TRBJ1-2; CDR3nt: TGTGCCAGCGGGTTGGGGGCGGTCTATGGCTACACCTTC; CDR3aa: CASGLGAVYGYTF
v_gene: TRBV11-2; abundance: -; d_gene: -; j_gene: TRBJ2-7; CDR3nt: TGTGCCAGCAGCTCGGCAGGGTGGGACTACGAGCAGTACTTC; CDR3aa: CASSSAGWDYEQYF
v_gene: TRBV12-3/TRBV12-4; abundance: -; d_gene: -; j_gene: TRBJ2-5; CDR3nt: TGTGCCAGCAGTTTCAAGGGGCCCCCAGAGACCCAGTACTTC; CDR3aa: CASSFKGPPETQYF
v_gene: TRBV24-1; abundance: many; d_gene: -; j_gene: TRBJ1-2; CDR3nt: TGTGCCACCAGTCAGACAGTGAGTCATGGCTACACCTTC; CDR3aa: CATSQTVSHGYTF
v_gene: TRBV4-2; abundance: many; d_gene: TRBD2; j_gene: TRBJ2-1; CDR3nt: TGTGCCAGCCGACGACTAGCGGGAGAGGACAATGAGCAGTTCTTC; CDR3aa: CASRRLAGEDNEQFF
v_gene: TRBV24-1; abundance: many; d_gene: TRBD2; j_gene: TRBJ2-1; CDR3nt: TGTGCCACCAGTGATCCGGGACTAGCGGGAGGGGTTGATGAGCAGTTCTTC; CDR3aa: CATSDPGLAGGVDEQFF
v_gene: TRBV2; abundance: -; d_gene: TRBD2; j_gene: TRBJ2-1; CDR3nt: TGTGCCAGCAGTGACGCCGGGAGTTCCCCGGGGGGTGAGCAGTTCTTC; CDR3aa: CASSDAGSSPGGEQFF
v_gene: TRBV11-3; abundance: few; d_gene: -; j_gene: TRBJ2-1; CDR3nt: TGTGCCAGCAGCCTCAAATCACTCAATGAGCAGTTCTTC; CDR3aa: CASSLKSLNEQFF
v_gene: TRBV6-5; abundance: many; d_gene: TRBD2; j_gene: TRBJ2-3; CDR3nt: TGTGCCAGCAGTTACAATCGGGAGGGTTCACATACAGATACGCAGTATTTT; CDR3aa: CASSYNREGSHTDTQYF
v_gene: TRBV6-5; abundance: many; d_gene: -; j_gene: TRBJ2-7; CDR3nt: TGTGCCAGCAGTTACGGGACTGCCTCCTACGAGCAGTACTTC; CDR3aa: CASSYGTASYEQYF
v_gene: TRBV5-6; abundance: -; d_gene: -; j_gene: TRBJ2-6; CDR3nt: TGTGCCAGCAGCGTAACGTCAGGCCCTCGGGTCCTGACTTTC; CDR3aa: CASSVTSGPRVLTF
v_gene: TRBV20-1; abundance: few; d_gene: -; j_gene: TRBJ1-4; CDR3nt: TGCAGTGCCCCCAGGGAAACAAATGAAAAACTGTTTTTT; CDR3aa: CSAPRETNEKLFF